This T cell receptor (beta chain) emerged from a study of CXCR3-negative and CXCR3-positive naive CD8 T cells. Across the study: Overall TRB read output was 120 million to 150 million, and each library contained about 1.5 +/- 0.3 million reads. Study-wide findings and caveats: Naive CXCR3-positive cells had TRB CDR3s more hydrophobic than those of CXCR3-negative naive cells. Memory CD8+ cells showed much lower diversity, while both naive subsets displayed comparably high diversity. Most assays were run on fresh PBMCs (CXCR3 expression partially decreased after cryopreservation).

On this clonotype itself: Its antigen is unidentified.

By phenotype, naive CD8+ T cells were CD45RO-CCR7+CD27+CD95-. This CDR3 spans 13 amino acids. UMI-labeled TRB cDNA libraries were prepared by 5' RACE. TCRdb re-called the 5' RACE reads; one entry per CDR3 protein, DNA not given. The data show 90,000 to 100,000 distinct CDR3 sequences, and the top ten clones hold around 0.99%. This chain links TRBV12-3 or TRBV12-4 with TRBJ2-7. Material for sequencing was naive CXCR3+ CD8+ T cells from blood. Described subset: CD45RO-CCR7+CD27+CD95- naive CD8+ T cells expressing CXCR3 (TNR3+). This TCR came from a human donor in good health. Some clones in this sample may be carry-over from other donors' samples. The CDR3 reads CASSLRVSYEQYF.